Presented here are 26 T cell receptor beta chains from one specimen sequenced in a study of beta chain features in type 1 diabetes. Expressed TCRB transcripts were sequenced because the isolated RNA had all been reverse transcribed beforehand. TCRdb keeps only in-frame clones here, not all; method: immunoSEQ multiplex PCR. Here the sample spans a few hundred thousand clones, about 30% being singletons. Specimen: naive CD4+ T cells from blood. The receptors derive from a man between 18 and 35 years old in good health.

The V and J genes are TRBV25-1 and TRBJ2-7; 7 positions agree with TRBD1. This CDR3 is 13 amino acids long. Unmatched junction bases numbered 4, after V lost 6 bases and J lost 2 bases. The V gene's germline CDR1 is MGHDK and CDR2 SYGVNS. The CDR3 region has the DNA TGTGCCAGCAGAGGGACAGAAGCCTACGAGCAGTACTTC. Translating it yields CASRGTEAYEQYF.

The chain joins TRBV14 to TRBJ1-5, with D perhaps matching TRBD1 (5 bases). V lost 2 bases, J lost 7 bases, and 6 bases lay in between. CDR3 size: 12 residues. Germline CDR1 reads SGHDN; CDR2 reads FVKESK. The chain's CDR3 is CASSQWGQPQHF. In DNA form, the CDR3 reads TGTGCCAGCAGCCAATGGGGCCAGCCCCAGCATTTT.

The table lists this clone with a few counts. V and J are TRBV4-2 and TRBJ1-2, with 8 bases aligning to TRBD1. This CDR3 is 14 amino acids long. The V gene's germline CDR1 is LGHNA and CDR2 YNFKEQ. The junction had 6 bases not matched to a gene; V was cut back by 1 base and J by 8 bases. For the CDR3, the DNA is TGTGCCAGCAGCCAAGCCCAGGGGGCCTGGGGCTACACCTTC. This encodes CASSQAQGAWGYTF.

The V call is TRBV29-1, the J call TRBJ2-7; 8 positions agree with TRBD1. Germline CDR1 reads SQVTM; CDR2 reads ANQGSEA. The CDR3 sequence is 13 residues long. V dropped 4 bases and J dropped 6; count of bases not matched to a gene: 8. As DNA, the CDR3 is TGCAGCGTTGTAGGTCAGGGGGCGGTCGAGCAGTACTTC. Protein product: CSVVGQGAVEQYF.

The rearrangement uses TRBV29-1 and TRBJ2-1; 10 nucleotides align to TRBD2. The CDR3 spans 15 residues. Trimming took 3 bases from V and 2 from J; bases not matched to a gene: 4. Germline V CDR1 and CDR2: SQVTM, ANQGSEA. The CDR3 DNA sequence: TGCAGCGTTGACGGGCTAGCGGGAGCCTACAATGAGCAGTTCTTC. Translating gives CSVDGLAGAYNEQFF.

The V call is TRBV7-2, the J call TRBJ2-3, with 8 bases that match TRBD2. Losses at the gene ends were 5 bases for V and 1 base for J; bases not matched to a gene: 11. This CDR3 has 17 amino acids. Germline V gene lookup returns CDR1 SGHTA and CDR2 FQGNSA. CDR3 nucleotide sequence: TGTGCCAGCAGCGCACAAACTAGCGGCCCTGGCACAGATACGCAGTATTTT. Translating it yields CASSAQTSGPGTDTQYF.

The genes are TRBV4-2 and TRBJ1-5, with D uncertain. With 1 base removed from V and 0 bases from J, the gap between germline ends came to 16 bases. This CDR3 spans 18 amino acids. Germline loops: CDR1 LGHNA, CDR2 YNFKEQ. DNA for the CDR3: TGTGCCAGCAGCCAAGGCGGGCGGCAAACCTATAGCAATCAGCCCCAGCATTTT. It is translated as CASSQGGRQTYSNQPQHF.

This chain joins TRBV25-1 and TRBJ1-5; tentative D call: TRBD1 (5 bases). V shed 5 bases and J shed 6 bases, with 8 bases lying between them. CDR1 and CDR2 (germline): MGHDK, SYGVNS. CDR3 length: 12 amino acids. The CDR3 bases are TGTGCCAGCAGTCCCACAGGTCAGCCCCAGCATTTT. This codes for CASSPTGQPQHF.

This chain links TRBV5-4 with TRBJ2-3, with 10 bases lining up with TRBD2. Germline CDR1 is SGHNT and CDR2 is YYREEE (reference sequence). With V trimmed by 1 base and J by 7 bases, 9 bases remained unmatched. This CDR3 is built from 16 residues. CDR3 sequence (DNA): TGTGCCAGCAGCTTGATGACTAGCGGGTTTCTACATACGCAGTATTTT. Translating it yields CASSLMTSGFLHTQYF. Supplemented by reference TRBV5-4 and TRBJ2-3, the full variable domain reads ETGVTQSPTHLIKTRGQQVTLRCSSQSGHNTVSWYQQALGQGPQFIFQYYREEENGRGNFPPRFSGLQFPNYSSELNVNALELDDSALYLCASSLMTSGFLHTQYFGPGTRLTVL.

This clone was detected a few times. The chain links TRBV13 to TRBJ2-5; 10 bases map to TRBD2. The J call is in doubt because the DNA end fits TRBJ2-7 better. The CDR3 extends over 16 amino acids. The germline gives CDR1 PRHDT, CDR2 FYEKMQ (reference sequence). CDR3 DNA sequence: TGTGCCAGCAGCTTAGGGGTTCTAGCGGGGGCCTACGAGCAGTACTTC. Amino acid sequence: CASSLGVLAGAYEQYF.

The rearrangement uses TRBV4-2 and TRBJ2-3; the D gene is possibly TRBD2 (6 bases). V lost 4 bases to trimming and J lost 2 bases, with 13 bases between them. CDR1 LGHNA and CDR2 YNFKEQ come from the germline V gene. The CDR3 length is 15 residues. DNA for the CDR3: TGTGCCAGCAGCCCCCTGGCGGGGAACACAGATACGCAGTATTTT. It is translated as CASSPLAGNTDTQYF.

This chain joins TRBV29-1 and TRBJ2-1; 7 bases agree with TRBD2. V was clipped by 7 bases and J by 0 bases; unmatched bases: 9. In germline, CDR1 is SQVTM, CDR2 ANQGSEA. The CDR3 extends over 15 amino acids. Here the CDR3 DNA reads TGCAGCGGGGCTGGGGGGGAGAGCTCCTACAATGAGCAGTTCTTC. Its translation is CSGAGGESSYNEQFF.

This clone was detected only a few times. The chain uses TRBV14 and TRBJ2-1; D is possibly TRBD1 (5 bases). V lost 3 bases and J 10 bases, leaving 13 bases between the germline ends. Germline V lookup: CDR1 SGHDN, CDR2 FVKESK. The CDR3 covers 13 residues. As DNA, the CDR3 is TGTGCCAGCAGCCATGGGGCGATGTGGGAGCAGTTCTTC. Translation: CASSHGAMWEQFF.

The rearrangement uses TRBV13 and TRBJ2-7, with a possible D match to TRBD2 (6 bases). The CDR3 consists of 13 residues. Germline values: CDR1 PRHDT, CDR2 FYEKMQ (reference sequence). Trimming pared 7 bases from V and 7 bases from J, leaving 17 bases between. CDR3 sequence: CASTNTGGTEQYF. The CDR3 DNA sequence: TGTGCCAGCACCAACACCGGGGGTACGGAGCAGTACTTC.

The genes are TRBV9 and TRBJ2-1; 7 positions match TRBD2. Trimming at V came to 0 bases and at J to 4 bases, leaving 10 bases not matched to a gene. CDR1 and CDR2 from the germline V gene are SGDLS and YYNGEE. The CDR3 contains 17 residues. This CDR3 reads CASSVGSAGGIYNEQFF. CDR3 nucleotide sequence: TGTGCCAGCAGCGTAGGTTCAGCCGGGGGGATATACAATGAGCAGTTCTTC.

There are a few counts of this clone. The chain couples TRBV7-2 to TRBJ2-6; D gene ambiguous. Germline values: CDR1 SGHTA, CDR2 FQGNSA. The CDR3 has 15 amino acids. V lost 2 bases, J lost 1 base, and 6 bases lay in between. The CDR3 loop is CASSLIVSGANVLTF. Written as DNA, the CDR3 is TGTGCCAGCAGCTTAATCGTTTCTGGGGCCAACGTCCTGACTTTC.

This rearrangement joins TRBV29-1 to TRBJ2-7; D perhaps matches TRBD1 (6 bases). CDR1 and CDR2 (germline): SQVTM, ANQGSEA. The CDR3 is made up of 13 amino acids. Deletions cut 4 bases from V and 0 bases from J, with 10 bases between. For the CDR3, the DNA is TGCAGCGTTGTCCGGGACAACTCCTACGAGCAGTACTTC. Its translation: CSVVRDNSYEQYF.

The rearrangement uses TRBV7-2 and TRBJ2-7; 12 nucleotides align to TRBD2. Per the germline V gene, CDR1 is SGHTA and CDR2 is FQGNSA. The CDR3 has 15 residues. V trimming: 5 bases; J trimming: 7 bases; junction bases outside the gene matches: 9. CDR3 loop: CASSMRLAGEEEQYF. The CDR3 nucleotides are TGTGCCAGCAGCATGAGACTAGCGGGAGAAGAGGAGCAGTACTTC.

This clone was seen more than once but under ten times. This CDR3 is also generated by other DNA sequences in the sample. The chain is built from TRBV5-1 and TRBJ2-6; no clear D gene. The V and J ends lost 4 bases and 4 bases respectively, with 6 bases between them. CDR3 length equals 13 residues. Germline V CDR1 and CDR2: SGHRS, YFSETQ. DNA of the CDR3: TGCGCCAGCAGCCAGACGGGGGCCAACGTCCTGACTTTC. It encodes CASSQTGANVLTF.

V usage is TRBV7-6 and J usage is TRBJ2-2; D is uncertain. CDR1 and CDR2 (germline): SGHVS, FNYEAQ. This CDR3 has 12 residues. V was clipped by 5 bases and J by 3 bases, with 4 bases between them. The CDR3 loop is CASSQYTGELFF. CDR3 sequence (DNA): TGTGCCAGCAGCCAATACACCGGGGAGCTGTTTTTT.

V is TRBV7-9 and J is TRBJ2-5; 15 bases agree with TRBD2. This CDR3 has 15 residues. The junction had 1 base not matched to a gene; V was cut back by 4 bases and J by 4 bases. Germline V gene lookup returns CDR1 SEHNR and CDR2 FQNEAQ (reference sequence). The CDR3 region is CASSSGLAGGETQYF. CDR3 bases: TGTGCCAGCAGCTCGGGACTAGCGGGAGGAGAGACCCAGTACTTC.

This clone showed up just once. The J gene is TRBJ1-2, the V gene TRBV15, with D possibly matching TRBD1 (6 bases). The V end was cut by 0 bases, the J end by 4 bases, with 12 bases between. The CDR3 spans 15 residues. The germline V gene encodes CDR1 LNHNV and CDR2 YYDKDF (reference sequence). The CDR3 sequence: CATSRDQDRGYGYTF. The CDR3 coding sequence is TGTGCCACCAGCAGAGATCAGGACAGAGGCTATGGCTACACCTTC.

This chain joins TRBV15 and TRBJ2-1; 8 bases agree with TRBD2. From germline, CDR1 is LNHNV and CDR2 YYDKDF (reference sequence). The ends lost 0 bases at V and 8 bases at J; junction bases unmatched: 12. There are 17 residues in the CDR3. The CDR3 loop is CATSRDYQGLVRDEQFF. The CDR3 DNA reads TGTGCCACCAGCAGAGATTATCAGGGACTAGTACGCGATGAGCAGTTCTTC.

The table lists this clone with a few counts. J is TRBJ2-1 and V is TRBV9; 8 bases map to TRBD2. Germline V CDR1 and CDR2: SGDLS, YYNGEE. CDR3 length equals 16 residues. V lost 3 bases to trimming and J lost 0 bases; unmatched junction nucleotides: 5. The DNA for the CDR3 is TGTGCCAGCAGCGGCGTTACTAGCGGCTCCTACAATGAGCAGTTCTTC. This encodes CASSGVTSGSYNEQFF.

The chain joins TRBV5-4 to TRBJ2-5, with 7 bases aligning to TRBD1. The CDR3 is made up of 15 amino acids. Per germline, CDR1 SGHNT and CDR2 YYREEE (reference sequence). Trimming removed 4 bases from V and 5 bases from J; junction bases left unmatched: 11. CDR3 sequence: CASSKTGARIETQYF. The CDR3 coding sequence is TGTGCCAGCAGCAAAACAGGGGCGAGGATCGAGACCCAGTACTTC. Filled out from reference TRBV5-4 and TRBJ2-5, the complete variable domain reads ETGVTQSPTHLIKTRGQQVTLRCSSQSGHNTVSWYQQALGQGPQFIFQYYREEENGRGNFPPRFSGLQFPNYSSELNVNALELDDSALYLCASSKTGARIETQYFGPGTRLLVL.

The chain couples TRBV30 to TRBJ1-5; maybe TRBD1 (5 bases). Per germline, CDR1 GTSNPN and CDR2 SVGIG (reference sequence). CDR3 length equals 12 residues. V was shortened by 3 bases and J by 3 bases, with 6 bases between the two germline ends. CDR3 sequence reads: CAWRDNNQPQHF. CDR3 DNA sequence: TGTGCCTGGAGGGACAACAATCAGCCCCAGCATTTT.